This TCR beta chain was sequenced in a study of cytomegalovirus exposure and HLA in healthy donors. Study-wide points: TCR beta sequences reportedly predicted most subjects' HLA-A and HLA-B alleles accurately.

V shed 8 bases and J shed 2 bases, with 13 bases lying between them. CDR3 length: 13 amino acids. Germline lookup yields CDR1 SGHTA and CDR2 FQGNSA. On this clone itself: The antigen is unknown.

With 60 Vbeta and 13 Jbeta primers, the PCR was carried out. The protocol was immunoSEQ multiplex PCR, while the TCRdb copy is restricted to in-frame clones and leaves out a portion. Of 150,000 to 200,000 clones in the sample, around 68% are singletons; the top ten hold about 3%. The J gene is TRBJ2-7, the V gene TRBV7-2; D unclear. Sequencing was carried out using PBMCs. This receptor was obtained from a woman between 35 and 50 years old in good health and CMV-seropositive. CDR3 sequence reads: CASVHQATYEQYF. CDR3 nucleotide sequence: TGTGCCAGCGTCCACCAGGCTACCTACGAGCAGTACTTC.